A single sample is the source of the 20 T cell receptor beta chains below, sequenced in a study of blood T cells in healthy people across ages. PCR was performed a second time for about 6 to 12 cycles using a sample-barcoded 5' primer and a J-beta primer mix. One entry per CDR3 protein, called by TCRdb with MiXCR from the 5' RACE reads. The table includes fewer than 800,000 distinct CDR3 sequences, over 45% detected once. The sample taken for sequencing was blood. The receptors stem from a woman aged 60 to 75 in good health.

The chain has TRBV12-3 or TRBV12-4 and TRBJ2-7; TRBD2 matches 13 bases. The J call may be wrong; the DNA end is better matched by TRBJ2-5. This CDR3 is built from 13 residues. CDR3 loop: CASRTSGGETQYF. Here the CDR3 DNA reads TGTGCCAGCAGGACTAGCGGGGGGGAGACCCAGTACTTC.

This chain links TRBV27 with TRBJ2-5; D is perhaps TRBD2 (6 bases). Germline assignment: CDR1 MNHEY and CDR2 SMNVEV (reference sequence). Trimming removed 2 bases at V and 9 bases at J, with 19 bases between. CDR3 length: 15 residues. For the CDR3, the DNA is TGTGCCAGCAGTTTAACAGGTTGGGGAGGTCGGGCCCAGTACTTC. Translating it yields CASSLTGWGGRAQYF.

CDR3 DNA sequence: TGTGCCAGCTCACCACCACGGGGGGACTACAATGAGCAGTTCTTC. This encodes CASSPPRGDYNEQFF. The chain combines TRBV18 with TRBJ2-1; 7 positions agree with TRBD2. This CDR3 spans 15 amino acids. The V and J ends lost 0 bases and 3 bases, in that order; junction bases with no gene match: 2. Germline values: CDR1 KGHSH, CDR2 LQKENI.

This clonotype was detected many times. The chain combines TRBV7-2 with TRBJ1-5; 7 positions match TRBD1. V shed 5 bases and J 2 bases; nucleotides not matched to a gene: 6. Germline V CDR1 and CDR2: SGHTA, FQGNSA. The CDR3 runs 15 residues. The CDR3 protein is CASSRTGFGNQPQHF. DNA for the CDR3: TGTGCCAGCAGCAGGACAGGTTTTGGCAATCAGCCCCAGCATTTT.

Only a few counts were recorded for this clonotype. The V and J genes are TRBV6-6 and TRBJ2-5; TRBD2 aligns across 14 bases. Trimming cost V 6 bases and J 5 bases; bases outside gene matches: 8. CDR1 is MNHNY and CDR2 is SVGAGI in the germline V gene (reference sequence). CDR3 size: 16 residues. CDR3 nucleotides: TGTGCCAGCAGGACCGGGACTAGCGGGAGTGCGGAGACCCAGTACTTC. Protein product: CASRTGTSGSAETQYF.

This chain uses TRBV20-1 with TRBJ2-5, with a possible D match to TRBD2 (6 bases). Per the germline V gene, CDR1 is DFQATT and CDR2 is SNEGSKA (reference sequence). Trimming removed 5 bases from V and 7 bases from J, with 17 bases in between. The CDR3 totals 13 residues. CDR3 nucleotides: TGCAGTGCTCCCCCGGGGGTAGCCGTGACCCAGTACTTC. This codes for CSAPPGVAVTQYF.

The chain uses TRBV29-1 and TRBJ2-2; 8 positions match TRBD1. In germline, CDR1 is SQVTM, CDR2 ANQGSEA. The V segment lost 7 bases and the J segment 7 bases; nucleotides outside the gene matches: 5. CDR3 length: 12 residues. CDR3 residues: CSGQGAGGELFF. The CDR3 DNA is TGCAGCGGTCAGGGGGCGGGCGGGGAGCTGTTTTTT.

The chain has TRBV7-9 and TRBJ2-3; tentative D call: TRBD2 (6 bases). Germline V gives CDR1 SEHNR, CDR2 FQNEAQ (reference sequence). The CDR3 sequence is 17 residues long. V was clipped by 5 bases and J by 3 bases, with 21 bases between them. CDR3 sequence: CASSLSWRAPGTDTQYF. The DNA for the CDR3 is TGTGCCAGCAGCCTGTCTTGGAGGGCCCCAGGGACAGATACGCAGTATTTT.

The chain joins TRBV29-1 to TRBJ2-1, with D perhaps matching TRBD1 (5 bases). Trimming pared 7 bases from V and 6 bases from J, leaving 13 bases between. Per germline, CDR1 SQVTM and CDR2 ANQGSEA. The CDR3 sequence is 12 residues long. The CDR3, as DNA: TGCAGCGCCTCGCCCCAGGGCAATGAGCAGTTCTTC. Its protein product is CSASPQGNEQFF.

On this clonotype itself: At one boundary the junction diverges from the germline segment, which might be a read error. The chain couples TRBV6-2 or TRBV6-3 to TRBJ2-7, with D possibly TRBD2 on 5 matching bases. This CDR3 contains 15 residues. Looked up from germline, CDR1 is MNHEY and CDR2 is SVGEGT. The CDR3 here is CANSFRGGGSYEQYF. The CDR3 nucleotides read TGTGCCAACAGTTTTCGGGGTGGAGGCTCCTACGAGCAGTACTTC.

This clonotype was picked up many times. The chain joins TRBV30 to TRBJ2-5; D might be TRBD1 (6 bases). V dropped 1 base and J dropped 0 bases, with 15 bases sitting between them. The germline V gene encodes CDR1 GTSNPN and CDR2 SVGIG (reference sequence). The CDR3 length is 16 residues. The CDR3 protein is CAWSDATGRYQETQYF. The DNA of the CDR3 is TGTGCCTGGAGTGATGCGACAGGAAGGTACCAAGAGACCCAGTACTTC.

The chain combines TRBV20-1 with TRBJ1-5, with D possibly being TRBD1 (6 bases). Trimming pared 3 bases from V and 3 bases from J, leaving 9 bases between. CDR1 is DFQATT, CDR2 SNEGSKA, per germline (reference sequence). The CDR3 runs to 13 residues. This chain's CDR3 is CSARRQDNQPQHF. In DNA form, the CDR3 reads TGCAGTGCTAGGAGACAGGACAATCAGCCCCAGCATTTT.

This clonotype showed up just a few times. This chain links TRBV20-1 with TRBJ2-7; 10 nucleotides match TRBD1. This CDR3 is built from 16 residues. CDR1 DFQATT and CDR2 SNEGSKA come from the germline V gene (reference sequence). V lost 0 bases to trimming and J lost 2 bases; unmatched junction nucleotides: 7. The CDR3 loop is CSARDVAGTGAYEQYF. CDR3 nucleotides: TGCAGTGCTAGAGATGTCGCCGGGACAGGGGCCTACGAGCAGTACTTC.

The gene calls are TRBV4-1 and TRBJ1-5, with a possible D match to TRBD1 (5 bases). This CDR3 region has 15 residues. CDR1 is MGHRA and CDR2 is YSYEKL in the germline V gene. The V and J ends lost 1 base and 6 bases respectively, with 13 bases between them. CDR3 amino acids: CASSQAQGTPQPQHF. CDR3 nucleotide sequence: TGCGCCAGCAGCCAAGCACAAGGGACCCCTCAGCCCCAGCATTTT.

This clonotype was found a few times. The gene calls are TRBV2 and TRBJ1-1; no definite D call. CDR1 and CDR2 from the germline V gene are SNHLY and FYNNEI. The CDR3 is made up of 13 amino acids. V was trimmed by 5 bases and J by 2 bases, leaving 9 bases between them. The CDR3 is CASSRSLNTEAFF. The CDR3 coding sequence is TGTGCCAGCAGTAGGAGCCTTAACACTGAAGCTTTCTTT.

V gene TRBV20-1 combines with J gene TRBJ2-5, with 13 bases identical to TRBD2. Germline loops: CDR1 DFQATT, CDR2 SNEGSKA (reference sequence). The ends lost 5 bases at V and 6 bases at J; junction bases unmatched: 3. The CDR3 has 13 residues. In nucleotides, the CDR3 is TGCAGTGCTCGGACTAGCGGGAGTAAGACCCAGTACTTC. This gives the protein CSARTSGSKTQYF.

As to this clonotype: The junction does not match germline at one end; this may be a read error. The rearrangement joins TRBV7-7 to TRBJ1-1; D unresolved. This CDR3 has 13 amino acids. Germline CDR1 and CDR2: SSHAT and FNYEAQ (reference sequence). The CDR3 sequence is CASSWRDGTEAFF. Here the CDR3 DNA reads TGTGCTAGCAGCTGGAGAGATGGGACTGAAGCTTTCTTT.

The chain joins TRBV20-1 to TRBJ2-1; D gene uncertain. The CDR3 spans 14 residues. Germline CDR1 reads DFQATT; CDR2 reads SNEGSKA (reference sequence). V was trimmed by 0 bases and J by 0 bases, leaving 6 bases between them. CDR3 in DNA: TGCAGTGCTAGAGATCCAACCTCCTACAATGAGCAGTTCTTC. Encoded protein: CSARDPTSYNEQFF.

The J gene is TRBJ2-3, the V gene TRBV6-4; TRBD2 matches at 8 bases. The ends lost 4 bases at V and 3 bases at J; junction bases unmatched: 3. CDR1 is MRHNA and CDR2 is SNTAGT in the germline V gene. There are 14 residues in the CDR3. CDR3 in amino acids: CASSVGGRTDTQYF. In nucleotides, the CDR3 is TGTGCCAGCAGTGTGGGCGGGAGGACAGATACGCAGTATTTT.

The chain employs TRBV7-2 and TRBJ2-3; D remains ambiguous. The germline CDR1 and CDR2 sequences are SGHTA and FQGNSA. The germline V and J ends were trimmed by 5 bases and 0 bases, with 6 bases remaining between them. This CDR3 comprises 13 residues. CDR3 nucleotide sequence: TGTGCCAGCAGCGTACCTAGCACAGATACGCAGTATTTT. Translation: CASSVPSTDTQYF.